This T cell receptor beta chain comes out of a study of blood T cell repertoires in COVID-19 (dated by TCRdb to about 2020). Describing the broader study: Samples covering the acute and convalescent phases of COVID-19 were provided by collaborators in the United States, Italy and Spain. Sample metadata almost always included a de-identified subject ID, COVID-19 status, age in years and sex. The repertoires were released in a freely available public database intended as a resource for research on the immune response to SARS-CoV-2. Samples were obtained from the ongoing ImmuneRACE study (first 160 participants) and from roughly 1,300 subjects provided by 6 global collaborators. The material from the prospective study consisted of cDNA or gDNA derived from T cells, B-cell-depleted T cells, or PBMCs. The dataset comprised deeply sampled blood TCRbeta repertoires from subjects exposed to, actively infected with, or recovered from COVID-19. HLA class I and class II types, where available, came from metadata supplied by the sample provider rather than from assay-based typing.

Overall results and qualifications from the work: The quantity of clinical and demographic metadata differed by source and by participant and was supplied without curation.

The immunoSEQ Assay, a bias-controlled multiplex PCR, was used to amplify TCRbeta CDR3 regions from genomic DNA. In the paper's pipeline: The number of nucleated cells in each sample was estimated from the amplification of reference gene primers within the assay. Sequence reads were collapsed and filtered to measure the absolute abundance of every unique TCRbeta CDR3 rearrangement. For each sample, productive Simpson clonality was calculated by taking the square root of Simpson's diversity index across productive rearrangements. As stored in TCRdb, this immuneACCESS dataset retains in-frame rearrangements with V and J assigned. A fraction of the clones does not appear; measured against another copy, unresolved V genes explain less than half of the discrepancy, and the remainder lacks a known reason. The V and J calls and clone size come from that table; D and trimming were worked out from the DNA. This sample gives 150,000 to 200,000 clones in total; around nine tenths of them show up just once. Of the sample, about an eighth is held by the ten largest clones.

At one collaborating source in Seattle, patients were enrolled during active infection and were followed longitudinally through the course of disease. Whole blood was collected in K2EDTA tubes by collaborating institutions according to the institutions' own protocols. For TCRbeta analysis, collaborator samples were shipped as frozen whole blood, as isolated PBMCs, or as DNA extracted from either sample type. A word on this clone: Its recognized antigen is unknown. It has no much larger one-base neighbor in the sample; base qualities were not kept.

The germline V gene yields MGHDK for CDR1 and SYGVNS for CDR2. The CDR3 numbers 14 residues from cysteine through phenylalanine. The sequence is cut down to CDR3 DNA, 42 bases in frame from base 1. Trimming costs V 4 bases and J 2 bases, and their ends lie 9 bases apart. Here the chain combines TRBV25-1 and TRBJ2-1; the D gene is perhaps TRBD1, on 5 matching bases. Material: peripheral blood. The receptor comes from a woman aged 70-85 years with COVID-19, enrolled during active disease. In nucleotide form, the sequence is TGTGCCAGCAGTGGTAGGGGCCCCTACAATGAGCAGTTCTTC. It encodes CASSGRGPYNEQFF.